This is a list of T cell receptor beta chains from one sample in a study of early T cells in non-severe SARS-CoV-2 infection. TCRdb used MiXCR to reprocess the 5' RACE reads, holding one entry per CDR3 protein. Counted here are approximately 34,000 distinct CDR3 sequences, over 5% occurring once; the ten biggest clones make up roughly 6.3%. The starting material was whole blood, obtained at baseline. The receptors were sampled from an adult who was a healthcare worker with PCR-confirmed SARS-CoV-2 infection or an uninfected control (not recorded which). The CDR3 runs from the conserved cysteine through the conserved F or W. The order of the fields is clone size, J gene, D gene, V gene, CDR3 protein, CDR3 DNA. D genes are given only for firm matches. Not every row has a clone size; where given, it reads once, few, many or a size class.

many	TRBJ1-1	-	TRBV30	CAWSGEGVEAFF	TGTGCCTGGAGCGGTGAAGGGGTTGAAGCTTTCTTT
many	TRBJ2-1	-	TRBV5-6	CASSGGSGINEQFF	TGTGCCAGCAGCGGGGGGTCCGGGATCAATGAGCAGTTCTTC
many	TRBJ2-6	-	TRBV4-3	CASSPHLLDSSSGANVLTF	TGCGCCAGCAGCCCGCACCTCCTGGACAGCAGCTCTGGGGCCAACGTCCTGACTTTC
many	TRBJ2-1	-	TRBV20-1	CSASGSPHEQFF	TGCAGTGCTAGCGGGAGCCCCCATGAGCAGTTCTTC
many	TRBJ2-3	-	TRBV2	CASRAGRTDTQYF	TGTGCCAGCAGAGCGGGTCGCACAGATACGCAGTATTTT
many	TRBJ2-1	-	TRBV6-2/TRBV6-3	CASSGSPYGEQFF	TGTGCCAGCAGCGGATCCCCCTATGGTGAGCAGTTCTTC
many	TRBJ1-5	-	TRBV19	CASSMGQRSSNQPQHF	TGTGCCAGTAGTATGGGGCAGAGGTCAAGCAATCAGCCCCAGCATTTT
many	TRBJ1-2	-	TRBV12-3/TRBV12-4	CASSLAGSGSRYTF	TGTGCCAGCAGTTTAGCGGGTTCGGGCAGTCGCTACACCTTC
few	TRBJ2-3	TRBD2	TRBV7-2	CASSMTSGYTDTQYF	TGTGCCAGCAGCATGACTAGCGGCTACACAGATACGCAGTATTTT
many	TRBJ1-2	-	TRBV7-2	CASSPFAGVGYTF	TGTGCCAGCAGCCCGTTCGCAGGGGTTGGCTACACCTTC
many	TRBJ2-1	-	TRBV3-1	CASSQTPINEQFF	TGTGCCAGCAGCCAGACCCCAATAAATGAGCAGTTCTTC
-	TRBJ2-3	TRBD2	TRBV5-1	CASSSPRLAGSPDTQYF	TGCGCCAGCAGCTCGCCTAGACTAGCGGGAAGTCCAGATACGCAGTATTTT
many	TRBJ2-1	TRBD2	TRBV7-2	CASSAGLAGGGKGEQFF	TGTGCCAGCAGCGCAGGACTAGCGGGAGGGGGGAAAGGTGAGCAGTTCTTC
-	TRBJ2-7	TRBD2	TRBV3-1	CASRLSGSAYEQYF	TGTGCCAGCAGGCTTAGCGGGAGTGCCTACGAGCAGTACTTC
many	TRBJ2-2	-	TRBV5-4	CASSLPGWRAGELFF	TGTGCCAGCAGCTTGCCAGGGTGGCGTGCCGGGGAGCTGTTTTTT
many	TRBJ1-5	-	TRBV19	CASNFLGQGPQHF	TGTGCCAGTAATTTTTTGGGCCAAGGGCCCCAGCATTTT
many	TRBJ2-1	TRBD2	TRBV20-1	CSAKTGRLDNEQFF	TGCAGTGCTAAAACCGGGAGGCTCGACAATGAGCAGTTCTTC
many	TRBJ2-7	-	TRBV13	CASSFDRGNSSYEQYF	TGTGCCAGCAGCTTTGACAGAGGAAATAGCTCCTACGAGCAGTACTTC
many	TRBJ2-1	TRBD2	TRBV6-2/TRBV6-3	CASHTSGRTNEQFF	TGTGCCAGCCACACTAGCGGGAGAACGAATGAGCAGTTCTTC
few	TRBJ2-1	TRBD1	TRBV11-2	CASSSTGNEQFF	TGTGCCAGCAGCTCGACAGGGAATGAGCAGTTCTTC
few	TRBJ2-3	TRBD2	TRBV10-3	CAISVWAGVRTDTQYF	TGTGCCATCAGTGTCTGGGCGGGAGTCCGAACAGATACGCAGTATTTT
many	TRBJ1-5	-	TRBV12-3/TRBV12-4	CASSLGNQPQHF	TGTGCCAGCAGTTTGGGTAATCAGCCCCAGCATTTT
many	TRBJ2-1	TRBD2	TRBV19	CASSGTSGYNEQFF	TGTGCCAGTAGCGGGACTAGCGGATACAATGAGCAGTTCTTC
-	TRBJ2-7	-	TRBV11-2	CASSSTYEQYF	TGTGCCAGCAGCTCAACGTACGAGCAGTACTTC
many	TRBJ1-4	-	TRBV12-3/TRBV12-4	CASRRRDVRNEKLFF	TGTGCCAGCAGGCGAAGGGACGTTAGAAATGAAAAACTGTTTTTT
few	TRBJ2-7	-	TRBV20-1	CSANGMRQAPYEQYF	TGCAGTGCTAACGGAATGAGACAGGCTCCTTACGAGCAGTACTTC
many	TRBJ1-4	-	TRBV19	CASTPLGATNEKLFF	TGTGCCAGTACCCCGCTGGGGGCTACTAATGAAAAACTGTTTTTT
many	TRBJ2-1	TRBD2	TRBV10-3	CATTGTSGSGFYNEQFF	TGTGCCACGACCGGGACTAGCGGGAGTGGATTTTACAATGAGCAGTTCTTC
-	TRBJ2-6	-	TRBV6-2/TRBV6-3	CASRPQGSSGANVLTF	TGTGCCAGCAGACCGCAGGGGAGCTCTGGGGCCAACGTCCTGACTTTC